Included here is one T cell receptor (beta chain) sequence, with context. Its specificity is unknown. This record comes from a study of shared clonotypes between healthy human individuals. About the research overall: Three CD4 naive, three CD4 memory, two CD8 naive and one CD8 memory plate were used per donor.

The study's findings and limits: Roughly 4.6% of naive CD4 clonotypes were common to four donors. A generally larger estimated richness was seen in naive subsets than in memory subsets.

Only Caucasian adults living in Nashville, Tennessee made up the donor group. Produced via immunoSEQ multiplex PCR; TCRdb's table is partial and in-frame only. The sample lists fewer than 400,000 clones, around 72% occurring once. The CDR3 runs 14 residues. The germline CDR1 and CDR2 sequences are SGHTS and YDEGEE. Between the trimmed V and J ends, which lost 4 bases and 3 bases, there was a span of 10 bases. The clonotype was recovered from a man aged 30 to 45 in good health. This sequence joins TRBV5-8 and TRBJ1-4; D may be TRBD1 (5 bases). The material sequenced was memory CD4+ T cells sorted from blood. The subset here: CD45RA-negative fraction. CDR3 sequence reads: CASSPGSANEKLFF. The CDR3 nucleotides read TGTGCCAGCAGCCCAGGGTCAGCTAATGAAAAACTGTTTTTT.